This T cell receptor (beta chain) is drawn from a study of cytomegalovirus exposure and HLA in healthy donors. Germline CDR1 is MNHEY and CDR2 is SVGAGI. V was cut by 5 bases and J by 9 bases, with 13 bases left in between. The CDR3 has 12 residues. The study's findings and limits: DRB1 showed the most TCR associations and HLA-C the fewest in a later analysis, as rates varied by HLA locus. Investigators reported 150 to 200 TCR beta chains as tied to cytomegalovirus. The authors later found HLA-associated TCR beta chains more clonally expanded than equally common others.

This clone has more than one count but fewer than ten. Its antigen is still unknown. Researchers ran the PCR with 60 Vbeta and 13 Jbeta primers. The assay was immunoSEQ multiplex PCR, and TCRdb's table has in-frame clones only and misses some. The data contain about 190,000 clones, 81% of them singletons. Nominally healthy donors were sampled, though unrecorded immune exposures were likely. The chain recombines TRBV6-5 with TRBJ1-2, with TRBD1 as a possible D gene (6 bases). Sequenced input: PBMCs. This TCR came from a man aged 50-60 years in good health and CMV-seronegative. The CDR3 sequence: CASSPGTSRYTF. Here the CDR3 DNA reads TGTGCCAGCAGTCCCGGGACATCGCGCTACACCTTC.